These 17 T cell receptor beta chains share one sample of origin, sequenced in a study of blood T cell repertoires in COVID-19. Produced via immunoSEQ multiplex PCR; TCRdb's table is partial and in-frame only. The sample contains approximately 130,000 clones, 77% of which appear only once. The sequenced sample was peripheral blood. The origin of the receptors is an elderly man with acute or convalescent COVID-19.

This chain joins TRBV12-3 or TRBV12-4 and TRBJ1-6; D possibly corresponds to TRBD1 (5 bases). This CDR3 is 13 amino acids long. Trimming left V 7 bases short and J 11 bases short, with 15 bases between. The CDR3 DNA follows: TGTGCCAGCACCCCTGGGGCACCAACACCCCTCCACTTT. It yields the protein CASTPGAPTPLHF.

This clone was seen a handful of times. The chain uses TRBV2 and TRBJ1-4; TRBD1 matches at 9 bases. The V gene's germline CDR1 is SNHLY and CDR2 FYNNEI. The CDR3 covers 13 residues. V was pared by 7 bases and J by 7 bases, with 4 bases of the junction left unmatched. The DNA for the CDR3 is TGTGCCAGCACCCCGGACAGGGGTGAAAAACTGTTTTTT. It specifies CASTPDRGEKLFF.

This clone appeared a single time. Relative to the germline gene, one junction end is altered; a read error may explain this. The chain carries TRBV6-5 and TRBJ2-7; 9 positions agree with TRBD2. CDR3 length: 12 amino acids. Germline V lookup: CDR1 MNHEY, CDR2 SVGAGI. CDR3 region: CASSYRSGGSHF. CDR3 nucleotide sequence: TGTGCCAGCAGTTACAGGAGCGGGGGGTCCCACTTC.

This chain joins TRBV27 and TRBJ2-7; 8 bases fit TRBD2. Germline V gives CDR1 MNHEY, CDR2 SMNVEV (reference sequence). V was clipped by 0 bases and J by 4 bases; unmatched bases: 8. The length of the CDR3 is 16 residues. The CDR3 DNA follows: TGTGCCAGCAGTTTATCATCCCGGGGGGGCGCGTACGAGCAGTACTTC. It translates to CASSLSSRGGAYEQYF.

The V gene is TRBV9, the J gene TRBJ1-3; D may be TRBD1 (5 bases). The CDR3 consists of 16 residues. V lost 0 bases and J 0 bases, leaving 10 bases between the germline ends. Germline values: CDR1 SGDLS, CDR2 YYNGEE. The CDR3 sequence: CASSVARGFSGNTIYF. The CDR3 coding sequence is TGTGCCAGCAGCGTAGCAAGGGGATTCTCTGGAAACACCATATATTTT. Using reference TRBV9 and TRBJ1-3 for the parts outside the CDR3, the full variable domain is DSGVTQTPKHLITATGQRVTLRCSPRSGDLSVYWYQQSLDQGLQFLIQYYNGEERAKGNILERFSAQQFPDLHSELNLSSLELGDSALYFCASSVARGFSGNTIYFGEGSWLTVV.

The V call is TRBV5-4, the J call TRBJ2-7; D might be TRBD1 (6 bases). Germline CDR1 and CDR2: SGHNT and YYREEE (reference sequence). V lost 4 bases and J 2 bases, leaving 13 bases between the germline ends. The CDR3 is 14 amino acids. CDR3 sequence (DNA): TGTGCCAGCAGCGCCGGGACATTTCCCTACGAGCAGTACTTC. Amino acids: CASSAGTFPYEQYF.

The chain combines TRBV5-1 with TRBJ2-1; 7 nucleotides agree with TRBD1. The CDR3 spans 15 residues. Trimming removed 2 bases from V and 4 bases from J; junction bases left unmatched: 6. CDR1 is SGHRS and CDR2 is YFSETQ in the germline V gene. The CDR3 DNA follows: TGCGCCAGCAGCTTTAGACAGGGAGCGTACAATGAGCAGTTCTTC. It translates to CASSFRQGAYNEQFF. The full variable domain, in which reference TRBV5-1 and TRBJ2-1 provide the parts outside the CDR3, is KAGVTQTPRYLIKTRGQQVTLSCSPISGHRSVSWYQQTPGQGLQFLFEYFSETQRNKGNFPGRFSGRQFSNSRSEMNVSTLELGDSALYLCASSFRQGAYNEQFFGPGTRLTVL.

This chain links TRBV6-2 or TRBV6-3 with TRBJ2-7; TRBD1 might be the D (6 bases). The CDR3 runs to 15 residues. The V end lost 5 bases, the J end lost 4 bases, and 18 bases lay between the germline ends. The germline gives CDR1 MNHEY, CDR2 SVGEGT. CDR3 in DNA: TGTGCCAGCAGTCGTGAAGGACAGCCCGTTTACGAGCAGTACTTC. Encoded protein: CASSREGQPVYEQYF.

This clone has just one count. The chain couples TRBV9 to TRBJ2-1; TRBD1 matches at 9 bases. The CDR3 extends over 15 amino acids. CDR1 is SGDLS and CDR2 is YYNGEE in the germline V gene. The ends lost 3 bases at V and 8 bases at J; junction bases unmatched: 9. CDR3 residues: CASSAGGTGIHEQFF. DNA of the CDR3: TGTGCCAGCAGCGCCGGCGGGACAGGGATTCATGAGCAGTTCTTC.

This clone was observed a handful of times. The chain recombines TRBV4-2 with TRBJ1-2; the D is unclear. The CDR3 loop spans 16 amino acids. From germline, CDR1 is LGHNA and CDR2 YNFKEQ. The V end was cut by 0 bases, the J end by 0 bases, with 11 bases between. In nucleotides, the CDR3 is TGTGCCAGCAGCCAAGATCTGGCGGCATCTAACTATGGCTACACCTTC. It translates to CASSQDLAASNYGYTF.

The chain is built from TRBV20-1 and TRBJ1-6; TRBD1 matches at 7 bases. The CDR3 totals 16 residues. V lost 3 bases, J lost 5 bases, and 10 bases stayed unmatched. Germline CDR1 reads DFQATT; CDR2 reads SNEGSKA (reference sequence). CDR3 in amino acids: CSASHPGTVNNSPLHF. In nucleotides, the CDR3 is TGCAGTGCTAGTCACCCGGGGACAGTAAATAATTCACCCCTCCACTTT.

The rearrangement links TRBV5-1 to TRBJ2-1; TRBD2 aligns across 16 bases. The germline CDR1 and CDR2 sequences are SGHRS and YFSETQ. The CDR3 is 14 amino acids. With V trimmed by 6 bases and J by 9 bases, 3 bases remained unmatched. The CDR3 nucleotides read TGCGCCAGCACCGGGACTAGCGGGGGGGTTGAGCAGTTCTTC. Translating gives CASTGTSGGVEQFF. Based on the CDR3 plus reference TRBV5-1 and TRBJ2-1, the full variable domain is KAGVTQTPRYLIKTRGQQVTLSCSPISGHRSVSWYQQTPGQGLQFLFEYFSETQRNKGNFPGRFSGRQFSNSRSEMNVSTLELGDSALYLCASTGTSGGVEQFFGPGTRLTVL.

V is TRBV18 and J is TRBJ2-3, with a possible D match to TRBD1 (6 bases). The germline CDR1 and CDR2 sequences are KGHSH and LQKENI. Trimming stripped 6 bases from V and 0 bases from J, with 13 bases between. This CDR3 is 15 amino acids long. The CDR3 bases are TGTGCCAGCTCCGACAGGTCCTCTAGCACAGATACGCAGTATTTT. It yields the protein CASSDRSSSTDTQYF.

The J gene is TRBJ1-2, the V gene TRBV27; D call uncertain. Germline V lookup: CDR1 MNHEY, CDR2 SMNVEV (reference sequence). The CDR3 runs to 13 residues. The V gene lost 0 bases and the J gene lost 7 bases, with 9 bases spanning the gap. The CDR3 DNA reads TGTGCCAGCAGTTTATCCTATTCCGGTGGCTACACCTTC. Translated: CASSLSYSGGYTF.

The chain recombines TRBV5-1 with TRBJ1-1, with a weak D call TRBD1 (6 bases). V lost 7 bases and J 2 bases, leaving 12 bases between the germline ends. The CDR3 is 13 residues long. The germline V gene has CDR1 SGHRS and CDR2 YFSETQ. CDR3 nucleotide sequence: TGCGCCAGCGGAGGACAGACAAACACTGAAGCTTTCTTT. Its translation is CASGGQTNTEAFF.

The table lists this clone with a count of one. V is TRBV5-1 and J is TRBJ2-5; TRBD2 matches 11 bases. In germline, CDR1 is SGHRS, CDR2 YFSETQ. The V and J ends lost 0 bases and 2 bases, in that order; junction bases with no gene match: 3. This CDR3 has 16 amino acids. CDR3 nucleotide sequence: TGCGCCAGCAGCTTGGGATCTAGCGGGGGGCAAGAGACCCAGTACTTC. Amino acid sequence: CASSLGSSGGQETQYF.

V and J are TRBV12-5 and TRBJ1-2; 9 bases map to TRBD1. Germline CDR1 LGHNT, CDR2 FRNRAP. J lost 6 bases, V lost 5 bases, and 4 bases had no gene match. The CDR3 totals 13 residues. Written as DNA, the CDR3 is TGTGCTAGTGGTGTAACAGGGGGCAATGGCTACACCTTC. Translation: CASGVTGGNGYTF.